This TCR beta chain stems from a study of technical replicates of blood from a few donors. The assay was immunoSEQ multiplex PCR, and TCRdb's table has in-frame clones only and misses some. This sample has just over 55,000 clones, with 80% to 95% found just once. CDR1 and CDR2 (germline): SGHTA, FQGNSA. Between the trimmed V and J ends, which lost 3 bases and 0 bases, there was a span of 5 bases. The CDR3 has 13 residues. The sequence came from a human donor in good health. Some clones in this sample may be carry-over from other donors' samples. The chain has TRBV7-2 and TRBJ1-1; D uncertain. The sequenced sample was PBMCs. The CDR3 protein is CASSFQMNTEAFF. CDR3 DNA sequence: TGTGCCAGCAGCTTTCAGATGAACACTGAAGCTTTCTTT.